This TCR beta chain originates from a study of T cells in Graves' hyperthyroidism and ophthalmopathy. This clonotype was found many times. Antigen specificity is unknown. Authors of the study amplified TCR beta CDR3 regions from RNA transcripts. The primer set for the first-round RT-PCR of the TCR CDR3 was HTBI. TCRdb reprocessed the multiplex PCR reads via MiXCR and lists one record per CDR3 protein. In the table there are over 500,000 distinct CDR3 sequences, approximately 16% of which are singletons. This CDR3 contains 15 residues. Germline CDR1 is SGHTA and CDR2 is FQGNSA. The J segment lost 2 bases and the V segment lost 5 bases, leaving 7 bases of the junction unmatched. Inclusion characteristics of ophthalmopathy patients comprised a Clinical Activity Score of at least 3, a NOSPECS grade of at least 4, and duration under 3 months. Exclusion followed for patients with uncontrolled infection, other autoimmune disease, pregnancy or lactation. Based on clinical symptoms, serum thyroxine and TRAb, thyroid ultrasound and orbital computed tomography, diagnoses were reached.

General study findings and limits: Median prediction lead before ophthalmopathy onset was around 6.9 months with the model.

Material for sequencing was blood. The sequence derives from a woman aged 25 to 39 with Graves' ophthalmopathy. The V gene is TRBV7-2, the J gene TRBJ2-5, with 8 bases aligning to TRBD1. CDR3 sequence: CASSLRDRSQETQYF. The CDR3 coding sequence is TGTGCCAGCAGCCTCCGGGACAGGAGTCAAGAGACCCAGTACTTC.